Sequencing of this T cell receptor beta chain was carried out in a study of T cell responses to AZD1222 COVID-19 vaccine. In the case of this clone: Its antigen is as yet unknown.

Generated by immunoSEQ multiplex PCR, the TCRdb table keeps only in-frame clones and is missing some. The table lists over 110,000 clones, about 90% of them singletons. The V and J ends lost 5 bases and 3 bases respectively, with 14 bases between them. This CDR3 comprises 15 residues. Germline V CDR1 and CDR2: MNHEY, SMNVEV (reference sequence). Study-wide results and caveats: Two doses of AZD1222 preceded a rise in Spike-specific TCR breadth and depth. Per reports, nearly half of all spike-specific TCRs target regions that are unmutated in variants. The repertoires were collected only after the peak T cell response.

The chain uses TRBV27 and TRBJ1-3; D may be TRBD1 (5 bases). The sequenced sample was peripheral blood, obtained 28 days after the second AZD1222 dose. This receptor was taken from an adult who received the AZD1222 COVID-19 vaccine. The CDR3 DNA is TGTGCCAGCAGTCGGACCCAGGGACTTGGAAACACCATATATTTT. Translation gives CASSRTQGLGNTIYF.